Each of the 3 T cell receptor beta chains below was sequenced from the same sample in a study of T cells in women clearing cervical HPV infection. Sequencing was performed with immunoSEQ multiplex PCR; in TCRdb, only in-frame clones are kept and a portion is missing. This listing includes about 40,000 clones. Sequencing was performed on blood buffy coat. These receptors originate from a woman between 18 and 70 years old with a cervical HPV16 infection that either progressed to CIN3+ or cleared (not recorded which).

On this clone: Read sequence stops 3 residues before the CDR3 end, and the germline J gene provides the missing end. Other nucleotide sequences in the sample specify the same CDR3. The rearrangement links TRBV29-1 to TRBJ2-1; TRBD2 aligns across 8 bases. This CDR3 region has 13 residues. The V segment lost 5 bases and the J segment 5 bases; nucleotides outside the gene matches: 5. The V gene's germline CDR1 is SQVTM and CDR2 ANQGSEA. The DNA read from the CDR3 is TGCAGCGTTACCAGCGGGGGTCACAATGAG. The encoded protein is CSVTSGGHNE. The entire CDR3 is CSVTSGGHNEQFF.

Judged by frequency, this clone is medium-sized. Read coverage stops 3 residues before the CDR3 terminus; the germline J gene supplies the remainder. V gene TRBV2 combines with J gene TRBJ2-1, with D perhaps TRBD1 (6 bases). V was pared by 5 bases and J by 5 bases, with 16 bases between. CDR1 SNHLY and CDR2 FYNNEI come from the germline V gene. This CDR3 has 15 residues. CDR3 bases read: TGTGCCAGCAGTTCAAGACAGGACCAAGACAATGAG. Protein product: CASSSRQDQDNE. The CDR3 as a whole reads CASSSRQDQDNEQFF.

CDR3 DNA, as far as it was read: TGTGCCAGTAGTATCGACCGACAGGGGGGTGGAAACACTGAA. Translation gives CASSIDRQGGGNTE. The entire CDR3 sequence reads CASSIDRQGGGNTEAFF. The chain uses TRBV19 and TRBJ1-1; 9 bases align to TRBD1. With the read ending 3 residues before the CDR3 end, the germline J gene is used to fill in that end. Losses at the gene ends were 3 bases for V and 2 bases for J; bases not matched to a gene: 10. This CDR3 comprises 17 residues. The germline V gene has CDR1 LNHDA and CDR2 SQIVND (reference sequence).